The entry below describes one T cell receptor beta chain. This specimen belongs to a study of neoadjuvant anti-PD-1 for oral cavity cancer. The data were produced by immunoSEQ multiplex PCR, yet TCRdb's version contains in-frame clones alone and is incomplete. The sample carries over 80,000 clones, roughly 80% recorded once. Stage II-IVA oral cavity squamous cell carcinoma was new and untreated by systemic or radiation therapy. Between the trimmed V and J ends, which lost 0 bases and 4 bases, there was a span of 14 bases. The CDR3 consists of 16 residues. Germline assignment: CDR1 SGHDT and CDR2 YYEEEE.

The specimen comprised PBMCs, sampled before nivolumab (anti-PD-1) treatment. The sequence was obtained from a person aged 35 to 85 with oral cavity squamous cell carcinoma. The chain employs TRBV5-6 and TRBJ1-3; weak D call: TRBD1 (6 bases). CDR3 nucleotide sequence: TGTGCCAGCAGCTTGGCAGGGGAGCCTGGCGGAAACACCATATATTTT. Its translation is CASSLAGEPGGNTIYF.